This T cell receptor (beta chain) was identified during a study of long-term antiretroviral therapy in people with HIV (dated by TCRdb to 2021 to 2024). About the investigation overall: The earliest samples were collected approximately a decade before the 2015 WHO recommendation for immediate ART, a period when ART was typically delayed until CD4 counts fell. Test extractions of a monoclonal T-cell line alongside approximately 36 polyclonal samples showed no cross-contamination during QIAcube processing. This retrospective serial study examined whether starting ART and sustained HIV suppression were associated with changes in the composition and diversity of the TRB repertoire in peripheral blood. About 35% of the 30 participants with HIV were female. A total of some 200 cryopreserved PBMC samples came from roughly 30 adults with confirmed HIV infection and were collected serially over a mean of roughly six years (range 1-12). Results the study describes overall, beyond this receptor: CDR3 length ranges in HIV repertoires were narrower than in controls, and network structure suggested an antigen-experienced repertoire with only a slight naive shift after ART. No data were available on ART adherence, viral resistance or therapy changes, limiting inferences about post-ART repertoire changes. ART initiation was associated with a significant increase in TRB diversity, but diversity stayed significantly below transplant donor controls even after long-term ART. The samples were dated from about 2004 to 2017, and the ART regimens that were used may be less effective than current ART regimens. Owing to limited PBMC availability, only the TCR beta chain was sequenced, without alpha chain pairing. Expanded TRB clones identified before ART initiation dominated the repertoire at all time points, although this dominance fluctuated and declined in many PLHIV after ART. Because cell numbers in pre-ART samples were limited, unsorted PBMC were profiled instead of sorted CD4+ and CD8+ T cells.

The immunoSEQ hsTCRB v3.0 assay was used at survey level resolution to sequence the TRB variable region. The targeted TRB sequencing depth was roughly 40,000-55,000 T-cell genomes per sample. An Illumina MiSeq with a v3 150-cycle kit was used to sequence the pooled TRB libraries. The study's processing was this. Analysis of repertoires was carried out in R inside a reproducible Nextflow workflow spanning QC, data transformation and analysis. Custom analyses were implemented in LymphoSeq2, an R package for AIRR-Seq data exploration. Several samples yielding fewer than 5000 total TRB sequences were excluded, leaving 150 to 200 analyzed HIV repertoires. Among the 170 to 200 HIV repertoires that were kept, 59 were collected before ART initiation and 120 to 140 were collected after ART initiation. Repertoires were downsampled to 5000 TRB nucleotide sequences, with summary statistics averaged over 100 downsampling iterations. The analysis kept only TRB sequences whose CDR3 regions were at least seven amino acids long. Diversity was assessed using a clonality score derived from Shannon entropy and using the Gini coefficient. Repertoire networks linked the top 5000 CDR3 amino acid sequences whenever two sequences differed by an edit distance of one. For TRB CDR3 amino acid sequences, antigen specificity groups and MHC restriction were predicted with GLIPH2. To flag known CMV, EBV, HIV or tissue antigen associations, CDR3 amino acid sequences were matched against VDJdb and McPAS-TCR. Pre-ART, post-ART and control groups were compared with Wilcoxon signed-rank tests and Holm-Bonferroni correction. TCRdb mirrors the immuneACCESS table, restricted to in-frame sequences. Some clones are absent from its copies; in checked studies, under half trace to an unresolved V gene, and the reason for the others is unknown. V and J calls and clone size are those listed in that table; D and trimming were worked out from the DNA. This sample lists 25,000 to 30,000 clones; about 80% were detected once. The biggest ten clones account for roughly 5% of the sample.

A remark on this clone: The antigen this receptor binds is unknown. No quality values exist for individual bases; no much larger clone is one base distant.

To be included, a participant needed at least one PBMC sample from before ART initiation plus at least two post-ART samples. Every participant with HIV received treatment in the United States of America. Before DNA extraction, cryopreserved samples of about 0.95-10 million PBMC were thawed and then washed. At the time of the earliest PBMC sample for each participant with HIV, ages ranged from 23 to 54 years. Per participant, PBMC samples came from 1-4 timepoints prior to ART initiation and 2-8 timepoints following ART initiation, for a median of 7 samples. For every participant, serial HIV viral load, CD4+ T-cell count, ART history and demographic data were obtained. Using a Qiagen kit on a QIAcube, genomic DNA was extracted from unsorted PBMC, with samples processed in batches of 12. V loses 3 bases of germline sequence and J loses 3 bases, and the interval between the two ends is 5 bases. The germline V gene encodes CDR1 PRHDT and CDR2 FYEKMQ (reference sequence). The CDR3 sequence holds 12 residues, the cysteine and phenylalanine included. The sequence is cut down to CDR3 DNA, 36 bases in frame from base 1.

This sequence uses TRBV13 and TRBJ1-1; no D gene can be assigned with confidence. The sequenced sample was unsorted PBMCs, obtained 1.1 years before starting antiretroviral therapy. The receptor comes from a woman in her 30s with HIV. Here the CDR3 is given as CASSFMYTEAFF. The sequence in DNA is TGTGCCAGCAGCTTTATGTACACTGAAGCTTTCTTT.